Listed below are T cell receptor beta chains from one sample, sequenced in a study of T cell repertoires in cytomegalovirus infection. One entry per CDR3 protein results from TCRdb running MiXCR on the reads. In the table there are fewer than 900,000 distinct CDR3 sequences, almost 30% of which are singletons. No antigens are known for them. Sequences were derived from cultured CD8+ T cells from PBMCs, sampled from culture after CMV antigen stimulation. The receptors shown here come from a human donor in good health (CMV status not recorded). Some clones in this sample may be carry-over from other donors' samples. Each CDR3 is given with its conserved first and last residue. D genes are given only for firm matches. For some rows the clone size is stated as once, few or many, or as a class when expanded; others skip it.

v_gene	j_gene	abundance	d_gene	CDR3nt	CDR3aa
TRBV6-1	TRBJ2-3	-	TRBD2	TGTGCCAGCAGTCCATCGGGACTAGCGGGGGGGCAGTATTTT	CASSPSGLAGGQYF
TRBV6-1	TRBJ1-4	-	TRBD1	TGTGCCAGCAGTTACCTGGCCTACAGGGGGCCGAATAATGAAAAACTGTTTTTT	CASSYLAYRGPNNEKLFF
TRBV27	TRBJ2-5	-	-	TGTGCCAGCAGTGATAATGGGGGCGGGGAGACCCAGTACTTC	CASSDNGGGETQYF
TRBV10-3	TRBJ2-5	-	-	TGTGCCATCAGTGGTGGGGGGGAGACCCAGTACTTC	CAISGGGETQYF
TRBV7-2	TRBJ2-3	many	TRBD2	TGTGCCAGCAGCCCGATGGGGACTATAGCGGGCACAGATACGCAGTATTTT	CASSPMGTIAGTDTQYF
TRBV5-1	TRBJ2-1	-	-	TGCGCCAGCAGCCCTCAGGGTAGAGGGGTTTACAATGAGCAGATCTTC	CASSPQGRGVYNEQIF
TRBV19	TRBJ1-5	few	-	TGTGCCAGTAGTTCACAGGGATCCCGTGGGCAGCCCCAGCATTTT	CASSSQGSRGQPQHF
TRBV6-6	TRBJ1-5	-	TRBD1	TGTGCCAGCAGTTACACGGACAGGGACAATCAGCCCCAGCATTTT	CASSYTDRDNQPQHF
TRBV19	TRBJ1-4	few	-	TGTGCCAGTAGTATAAGACGCCGTAATGAAAAACTGTTTTTT	CASSIRRRNEKLFF
TRBV11-2	TRBJ1-4	few	-	TGTGCCAGCAGCTCTGTATCCGGCAATAATGAAAAACTGTTTTTT	CASSSVSGNNEKLFF
TRBV7-9	TRBJ1-4	many	TRBD1	TGTGCCAGCAGCTCCGCGACAGGGGCAAAACTGTTTTTT	CASSSATGAKLFF